This TCR beta chain appears in the sequencing data of a study of tumor-infiltrating lymphocytes in primary liver carcinoma. By share of the sample, this clonotype is medium-sized. The template, 450 to 650 ng total RNA, yielded TCR beta cDNA made with a constant-region primer. What produced the TCR beta libraries was three nested multiplex PCR rounds using slightly modified ARM-PCR. The two initial PCR rounds, approximately 10 cycles each, used TRBV1-TRBV30 forward and C-beta reverse primers. TCRdb itself ran the multiplex PCR reads through MiXCR, one entry per CDR3 protein. The table includes fewer than 50,000 distinct CDR3 sequences, roughly 75% detected once. Germline V lookup: CDR1 SGHVS, CDR2 FQNEAQ. V was shortened by 1 base and J by 1 base, with 10 bases between the two germline ends. CDR3 size: 16 residues. Co-extracted RNA and DNA came from roughly 20-30 mg of unsorted bulk tissue.

The sequence was collected from a young woman with primary liver carcinoma and hepatitis B virus infection. The specimen was tumor-adjacent normal liver tissue. The chain carries TRBV7-8 and TRBJ2-2; D may be TRBD2 (6 bases). In DNA, the CDR3 is TGTGCCAGCAGCTTAGGGCGGCGGGAGAACACCGGGGAGCTGTTTTTT. Amino acids: CASSLGRRENTGELFF.